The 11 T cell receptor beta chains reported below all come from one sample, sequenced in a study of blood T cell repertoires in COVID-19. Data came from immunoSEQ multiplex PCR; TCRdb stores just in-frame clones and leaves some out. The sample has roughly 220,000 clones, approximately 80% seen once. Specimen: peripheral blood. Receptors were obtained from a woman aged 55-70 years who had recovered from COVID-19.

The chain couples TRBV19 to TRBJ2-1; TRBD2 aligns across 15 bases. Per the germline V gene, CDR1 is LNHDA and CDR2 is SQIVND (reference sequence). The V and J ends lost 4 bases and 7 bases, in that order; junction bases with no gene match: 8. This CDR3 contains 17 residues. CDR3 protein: CASSTRTSGGAWNEQFF. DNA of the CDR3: TGTGCCAGTAGTACCCGGACTAGCGGGGGGGCTTGGAATGAGCAGTTCTTC.

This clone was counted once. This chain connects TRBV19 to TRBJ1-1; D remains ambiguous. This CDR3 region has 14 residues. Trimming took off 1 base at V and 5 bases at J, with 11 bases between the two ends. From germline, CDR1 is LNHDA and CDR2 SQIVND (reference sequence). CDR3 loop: CASSIVVQTTEAFF. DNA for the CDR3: TGTGCCAGTAGTATAGTAGTGCAGACTACTGAAGCTTTCTTT.

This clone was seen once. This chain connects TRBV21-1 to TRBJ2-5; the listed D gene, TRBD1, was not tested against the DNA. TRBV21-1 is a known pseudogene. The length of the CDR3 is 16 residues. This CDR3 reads CASSRGGEWSGETQYF. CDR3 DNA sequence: TGTGCCAGCAGTAGAGGGGGCGAATGGTCAGGAGAGACCCAGTACTTC.

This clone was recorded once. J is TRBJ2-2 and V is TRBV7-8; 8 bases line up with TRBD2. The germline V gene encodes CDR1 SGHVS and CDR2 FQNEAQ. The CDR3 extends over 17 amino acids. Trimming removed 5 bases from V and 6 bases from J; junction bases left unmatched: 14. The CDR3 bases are TGTGCCAGCAGCCACCCGTCGGTTAGCGGGGTTTCCGGGGAGCTGTTTTTT. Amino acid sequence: CASSHPSVSGVSGELFF.

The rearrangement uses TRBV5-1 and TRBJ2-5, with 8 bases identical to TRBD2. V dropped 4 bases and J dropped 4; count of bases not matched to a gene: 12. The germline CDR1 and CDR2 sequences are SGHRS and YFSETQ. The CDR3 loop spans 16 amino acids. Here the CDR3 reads CASSPTLAGLRETQYF. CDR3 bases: TGCGCCAGCAGCCCTACCTTAGCGGGGCTCAGAGAGACCCAGTACTTC.

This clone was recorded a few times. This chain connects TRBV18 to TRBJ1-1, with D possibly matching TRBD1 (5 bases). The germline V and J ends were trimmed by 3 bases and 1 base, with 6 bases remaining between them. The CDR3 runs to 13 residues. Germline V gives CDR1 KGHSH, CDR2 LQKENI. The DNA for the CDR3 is TGTGCCAGCTCACCGACAGAGAACACTGAAGCTTTCTTT. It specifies CASSPTENTEAFF. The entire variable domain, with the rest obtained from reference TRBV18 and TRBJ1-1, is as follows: NAGVMQNPRHLVRRRGQEARLRCSPMKGHSHVYWYRQLPEEGLKFMVYLQKENIIDESGMPKERFSAEFPKEGPSILRIQQVVRGDSAAYFCASSPTENTEAFFGQGTRLTVV.

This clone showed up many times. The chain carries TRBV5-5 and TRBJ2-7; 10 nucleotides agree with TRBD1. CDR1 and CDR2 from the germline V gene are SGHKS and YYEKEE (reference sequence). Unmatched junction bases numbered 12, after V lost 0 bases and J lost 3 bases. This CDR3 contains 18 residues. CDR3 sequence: CASSLGQGAGPPRYEQYF. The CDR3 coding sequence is TGTGCCAGCAGCTTGGGACAGGGGGCAGGGCCTCCCCGCTACGAGCAGTACTTC.

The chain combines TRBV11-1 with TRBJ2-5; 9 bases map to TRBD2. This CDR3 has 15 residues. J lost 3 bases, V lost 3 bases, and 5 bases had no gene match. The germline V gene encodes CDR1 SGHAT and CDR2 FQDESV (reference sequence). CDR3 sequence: CASSFRIAGEETQYF. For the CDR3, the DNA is TGTGCCAGCAGCTTCCGCATAGCGGGGGAAGAGACCCAGTACTTC.

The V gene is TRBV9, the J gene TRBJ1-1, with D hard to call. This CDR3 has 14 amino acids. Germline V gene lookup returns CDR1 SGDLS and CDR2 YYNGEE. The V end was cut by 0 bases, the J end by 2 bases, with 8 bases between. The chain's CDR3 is CASSVGPQNTEAFF. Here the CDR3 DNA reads TGTGCCAGCAGCGTAGGGCCCCAAAACACTGAAGCTTTCTTT.

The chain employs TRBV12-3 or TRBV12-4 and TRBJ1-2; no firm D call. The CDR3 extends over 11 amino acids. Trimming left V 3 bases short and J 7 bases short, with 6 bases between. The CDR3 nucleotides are TGTGCCAGCAGTTTGACACGTGGCTACACCTTC. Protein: CASSLTRGYTF.

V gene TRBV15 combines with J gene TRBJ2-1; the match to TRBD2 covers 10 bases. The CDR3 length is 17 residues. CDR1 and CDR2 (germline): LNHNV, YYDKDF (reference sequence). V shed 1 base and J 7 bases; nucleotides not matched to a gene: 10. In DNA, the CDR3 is TGTGCCACCAGCAGAGTTTTAGTAGCGGGGGGCCTAAATGAGCAGTTCTTC. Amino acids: CATSRVLVAGGLNEQFF.